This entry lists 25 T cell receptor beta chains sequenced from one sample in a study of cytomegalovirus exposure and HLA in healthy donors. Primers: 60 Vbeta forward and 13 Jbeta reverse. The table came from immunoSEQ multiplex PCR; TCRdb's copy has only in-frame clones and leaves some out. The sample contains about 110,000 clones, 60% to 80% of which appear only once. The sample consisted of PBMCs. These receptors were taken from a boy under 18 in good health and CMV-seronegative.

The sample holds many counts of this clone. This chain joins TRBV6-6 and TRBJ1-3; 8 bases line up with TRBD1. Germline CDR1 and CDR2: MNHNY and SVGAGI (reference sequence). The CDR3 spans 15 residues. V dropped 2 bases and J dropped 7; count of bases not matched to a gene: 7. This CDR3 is CASSYPTGVPNTIYF. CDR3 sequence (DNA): TGTGCCAGCAGTTACCCGACAGGGGTACCCAACACCATATATTTT.

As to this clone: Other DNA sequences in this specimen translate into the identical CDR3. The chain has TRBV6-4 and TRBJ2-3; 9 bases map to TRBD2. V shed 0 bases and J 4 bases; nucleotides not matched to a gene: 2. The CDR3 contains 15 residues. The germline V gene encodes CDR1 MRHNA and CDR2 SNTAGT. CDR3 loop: CASSDSAGGADTQYF. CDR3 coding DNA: TGTGCCAGCAGTGACTCGGCGGGAGGGGCAGATACGCAGTATTTT.

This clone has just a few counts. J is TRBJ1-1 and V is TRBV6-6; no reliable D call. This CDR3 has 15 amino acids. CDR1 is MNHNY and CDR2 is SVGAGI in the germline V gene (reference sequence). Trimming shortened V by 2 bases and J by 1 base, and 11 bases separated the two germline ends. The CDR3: CASSYAPTGNTEAFF. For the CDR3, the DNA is TGTGCCAGCAGTTACGCCCCAACCGGGAACACTGAAGCTTTCTTT.

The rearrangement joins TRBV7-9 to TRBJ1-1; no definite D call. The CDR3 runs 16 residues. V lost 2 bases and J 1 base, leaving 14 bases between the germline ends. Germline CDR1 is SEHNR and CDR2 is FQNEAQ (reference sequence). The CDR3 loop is CASSLTGRRENTEAFF. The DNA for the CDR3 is TGTGCCAGCAGCTTAACTGGAAGGAGGGAGAACACTGAAGCTTTCTTT.

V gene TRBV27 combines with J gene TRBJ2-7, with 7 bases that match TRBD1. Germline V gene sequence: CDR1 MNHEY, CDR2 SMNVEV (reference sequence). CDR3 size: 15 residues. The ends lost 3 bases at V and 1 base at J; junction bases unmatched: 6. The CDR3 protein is CASSFFRDSSYEQYF. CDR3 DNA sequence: TGTGCCAGCAGTTTCTTCCGGGACAGTTCCTACGAGCAGTACTTC.

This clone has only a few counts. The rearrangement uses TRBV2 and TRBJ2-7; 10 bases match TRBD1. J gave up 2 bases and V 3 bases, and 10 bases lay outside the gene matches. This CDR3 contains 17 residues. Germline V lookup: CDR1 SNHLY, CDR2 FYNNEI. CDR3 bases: TGTGCCAGCAGTGAGTGGATGACAGGGGGCAGGACCTACGAGCAGTACTTC. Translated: CASSEWMTGGRTYEQYF.

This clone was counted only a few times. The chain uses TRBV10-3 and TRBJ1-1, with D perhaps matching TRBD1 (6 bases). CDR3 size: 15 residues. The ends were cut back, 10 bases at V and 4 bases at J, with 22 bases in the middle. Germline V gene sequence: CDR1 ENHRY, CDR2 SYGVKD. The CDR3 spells CATHPGQSGGTEAFF. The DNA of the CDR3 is TGTGCCACACACCCGGGACAATCGGGGGGCACTGAAGCTTTCTTT.

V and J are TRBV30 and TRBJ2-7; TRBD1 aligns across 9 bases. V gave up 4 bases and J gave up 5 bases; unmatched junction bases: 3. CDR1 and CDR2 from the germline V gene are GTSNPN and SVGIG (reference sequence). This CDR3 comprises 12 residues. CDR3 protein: CAWTRDRDEQYF. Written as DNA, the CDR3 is TGTGCCTGGACCCGGGACAGGGACGAGCAGTACTTC.

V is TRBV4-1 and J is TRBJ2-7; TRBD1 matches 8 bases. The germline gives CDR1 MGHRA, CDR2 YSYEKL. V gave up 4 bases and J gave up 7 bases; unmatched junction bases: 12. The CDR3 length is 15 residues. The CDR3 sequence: CASSPGQGGSWEQYF. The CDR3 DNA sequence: TGCGCCAGCAGCCCTGGACAGGGCGGTAGCTGGGAGCAGTACTTC.

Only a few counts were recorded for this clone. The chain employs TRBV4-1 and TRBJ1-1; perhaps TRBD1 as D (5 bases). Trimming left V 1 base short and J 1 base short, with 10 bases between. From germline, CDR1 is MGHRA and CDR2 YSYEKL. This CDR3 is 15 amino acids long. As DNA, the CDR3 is TGCGCCAGCAGCCAAGTAACAGGAAGGAACACTGAAGCTTTCTTT. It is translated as CASSQVTGRNTEAFF.

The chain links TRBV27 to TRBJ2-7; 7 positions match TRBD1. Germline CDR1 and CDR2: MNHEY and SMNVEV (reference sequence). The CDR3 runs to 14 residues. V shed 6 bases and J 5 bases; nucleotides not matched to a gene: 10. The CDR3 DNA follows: TGTGCCAGCAGGCCCCAGGGGGATCTCCACGAGCAGTACTTC. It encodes CASRPQGDLHEQYF.

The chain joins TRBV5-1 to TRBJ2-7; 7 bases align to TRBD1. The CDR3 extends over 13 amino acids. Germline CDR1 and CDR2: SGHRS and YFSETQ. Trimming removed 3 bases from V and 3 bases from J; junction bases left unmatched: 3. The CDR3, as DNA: TGCGCCAGCAGCTCTCAGGGGGACTACGAGCAGTACTTC. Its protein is CASSSQGDYEQYF.

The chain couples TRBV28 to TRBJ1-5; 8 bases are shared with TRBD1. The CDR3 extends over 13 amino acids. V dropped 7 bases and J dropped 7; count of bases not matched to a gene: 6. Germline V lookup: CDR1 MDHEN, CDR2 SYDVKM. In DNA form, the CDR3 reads TGTGCCAGCACGGACAGGGAAGTGCAGCCCCAGCATTTT. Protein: CASTDREVQPQHF. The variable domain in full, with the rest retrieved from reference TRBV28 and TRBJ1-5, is DVKVTQSSRYLVKRTGEKVFLECVQDMDHENMFWYRQDPGLGLRLIYFSYDVKMKEKGDIPEGYSVSREKKERFSLILESASTNQTSMYLCASTDREVQPQHFGDGTRLSIL.

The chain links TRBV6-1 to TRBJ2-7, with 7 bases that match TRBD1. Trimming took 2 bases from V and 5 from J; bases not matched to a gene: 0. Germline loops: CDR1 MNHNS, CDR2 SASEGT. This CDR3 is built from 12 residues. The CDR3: CASSERGHEQYF. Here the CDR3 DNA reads TGTGCCAGCAGTGAAAGGGGGCACGAGCAGTACTTC.

The CDR3 bases are TGTGCCAGCAGTTCCATCCGCGGACAGGGGGAAGATTTTAACTATGGCTACACCTTC. Translation gives CASSSIRGQGEDFNYGYTF. This chain links TRBV28 with TRBJ1-2; 10 nucleotides match TRBD1. Germline V gives CDR1 MDHEN, CDR2 SYDVKM. This CDR3 has 19 amino acids. V shed 4 bases and J 1 base; nucleotides not matched to a gene: 15.

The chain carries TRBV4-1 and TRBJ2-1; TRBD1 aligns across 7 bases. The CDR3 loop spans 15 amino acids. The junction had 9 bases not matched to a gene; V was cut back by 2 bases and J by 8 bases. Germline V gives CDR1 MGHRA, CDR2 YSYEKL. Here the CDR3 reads CASSQRSDREYEQFF. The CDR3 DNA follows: TGCGCCAGCAGCCAAAGATCTGACAGGGAGTATGAGCAGTTCTTC.

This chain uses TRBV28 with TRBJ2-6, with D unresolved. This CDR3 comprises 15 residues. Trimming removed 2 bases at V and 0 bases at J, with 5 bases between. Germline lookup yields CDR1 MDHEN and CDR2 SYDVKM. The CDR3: CASSLRLSGANVLTF. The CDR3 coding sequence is TGTGCCAGCAGTTTACGTCTCTCTGGGGCCAACGTCCTGACTTTC.

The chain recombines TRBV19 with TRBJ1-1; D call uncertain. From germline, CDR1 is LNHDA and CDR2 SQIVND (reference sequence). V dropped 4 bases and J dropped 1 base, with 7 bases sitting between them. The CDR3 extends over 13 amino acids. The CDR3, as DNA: TGTGCCAGTAGTACGCGGAGGAACACTGAAGCTTTCTTT. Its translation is CASSTRRNTEAFF.

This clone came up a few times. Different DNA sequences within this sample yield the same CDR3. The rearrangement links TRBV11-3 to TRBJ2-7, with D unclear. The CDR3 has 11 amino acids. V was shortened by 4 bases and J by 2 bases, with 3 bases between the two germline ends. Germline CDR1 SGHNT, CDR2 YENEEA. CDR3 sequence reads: CASSSTYEQYF. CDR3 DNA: TGTGCCAGCAGCTCAACCTACGAGCAGTACTTC.

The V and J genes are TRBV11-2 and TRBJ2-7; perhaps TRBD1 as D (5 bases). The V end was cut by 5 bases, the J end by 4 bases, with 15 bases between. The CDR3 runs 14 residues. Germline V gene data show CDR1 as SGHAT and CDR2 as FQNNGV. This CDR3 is CASSGEGVRYEQYF. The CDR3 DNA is TGTGCCAGCAGCGGGGAAGGGGTTAGATACGAGCAGTACTTC.

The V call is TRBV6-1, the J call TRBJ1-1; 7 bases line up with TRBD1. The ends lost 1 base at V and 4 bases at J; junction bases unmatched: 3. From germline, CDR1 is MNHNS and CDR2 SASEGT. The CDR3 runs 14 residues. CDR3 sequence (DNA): TGTGCCAGCAGTGAAGGGGACAGCCTCACTGAAGCTTTCTTT. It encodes CASSEGDSLTEAFF.

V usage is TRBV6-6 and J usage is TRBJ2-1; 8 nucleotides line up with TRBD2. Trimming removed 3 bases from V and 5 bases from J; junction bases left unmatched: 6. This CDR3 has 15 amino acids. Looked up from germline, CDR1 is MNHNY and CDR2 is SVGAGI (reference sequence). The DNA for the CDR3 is TGTGCCAGCAGTTATTCCGGGACTAGGAACAATGAGCAGTTCTTC. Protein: CASSYSGTRNNEQFF.

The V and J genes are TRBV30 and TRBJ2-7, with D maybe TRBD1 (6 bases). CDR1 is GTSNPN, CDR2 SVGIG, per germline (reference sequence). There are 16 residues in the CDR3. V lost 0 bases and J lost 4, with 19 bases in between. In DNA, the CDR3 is TGTGCCTGGAGTGTAAGATGGGGCAGGGGAGTATACGAGCAGTACTTC. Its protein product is CAWSVRWGRGVYEQYF.

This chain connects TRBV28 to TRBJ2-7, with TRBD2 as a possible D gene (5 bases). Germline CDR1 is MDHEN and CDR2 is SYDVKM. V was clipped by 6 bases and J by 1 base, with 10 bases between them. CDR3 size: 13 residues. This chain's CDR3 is CASSPTGSYEQYF. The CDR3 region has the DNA TGTGCCAGCAGCCCTACGGGGTCCTACGAGCAGTACTTC.

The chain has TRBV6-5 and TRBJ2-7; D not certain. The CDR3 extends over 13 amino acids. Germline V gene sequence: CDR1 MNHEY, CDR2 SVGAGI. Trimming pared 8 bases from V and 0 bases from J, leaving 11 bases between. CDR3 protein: CASQTPNSYEQYF. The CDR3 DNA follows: TGTGCCAGCCAAACACCGAACTCCTACGAGCAGTACTTC.